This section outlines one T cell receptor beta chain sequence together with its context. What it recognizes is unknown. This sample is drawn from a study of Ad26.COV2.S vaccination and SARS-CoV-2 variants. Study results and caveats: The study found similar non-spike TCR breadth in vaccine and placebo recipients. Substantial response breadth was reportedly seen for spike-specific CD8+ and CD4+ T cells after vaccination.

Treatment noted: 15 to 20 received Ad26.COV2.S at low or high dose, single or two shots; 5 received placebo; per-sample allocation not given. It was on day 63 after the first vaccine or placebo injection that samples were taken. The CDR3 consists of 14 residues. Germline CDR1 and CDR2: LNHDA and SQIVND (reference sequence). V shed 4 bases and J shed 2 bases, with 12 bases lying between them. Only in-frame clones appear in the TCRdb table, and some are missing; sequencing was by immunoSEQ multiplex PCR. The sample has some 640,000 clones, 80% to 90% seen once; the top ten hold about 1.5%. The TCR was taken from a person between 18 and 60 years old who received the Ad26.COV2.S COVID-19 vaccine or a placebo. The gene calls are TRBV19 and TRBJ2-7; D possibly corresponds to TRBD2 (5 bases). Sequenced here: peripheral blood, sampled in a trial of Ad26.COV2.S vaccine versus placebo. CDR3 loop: CASSKVGDPYEQYF. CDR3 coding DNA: TGTGCCAGTAGTAAGGTGGGAGACCCCTACGAGCAGTACTTC.